A selection of T cell receptor beta chains follows, all from one sample in a study of T-cell memory formation after mild COVID-19. Each CDR3 protein is one row after TCRdb ran MiXCR on the 5' RACE reads. The profile shows fewer than 700,000 distinct CDR3 sequences, around 17% of them singletons. The source material was PBMCs or a T cell subset sorted from them (not recorded which). These receptors came from an adult woman who had mild COVID-19 (a few samples of this study predate the infection). Cell type and time point are not known. CDR3s include the opening cysteine and the closing phenylalanine or tryptophan. The D gene is left open where the match is weak. Size is stated for part of the rows, as once, few or many counts, or as a class when the clone is expanded.

v_gene,d_gene,abundance,j_gene,CDR3aa,CDR3nt
TRBV4-1,NA,few,TRBJ2-5,CASSQVRLNQETQYF,TGCGCCAGCAGCCAAGTGAGACTAAATCAAGAGACCCAGTACTTC
TRBV19,NA,NA,TRBJ1-1,CASSIFAASNTEAFF,TGTGCCAGTAGTATATTTGCAGCCTCTAACACTGAAGCTTTCTTT
TRBV12-3/TRBV12-4,NA,NA,TRBJ1-6,CASSFGGGAGSPLHF,TGTGCCAGCAGTTTTGGGGGAGGGGCGGGGTCACCCCTCCACTTT
TRBV19,NA,few,TRBJ2-1,CASSTRSLGDEQFF,TGTGCCAGTAGTACCCGGTCTCTGGGAGATGAGCAGTTCTTC
TRBV4-1,TRBD2,NA,TRBJ2-1,CASSQWGLAGGLDNEQFF,TGCGCCAGCAGCCAATGGGGACTAGCGGGGGGGCTCGACAATGAGCAGTTCTTC
TRBV20-1,TRBD2,NA,TRBJ2-3,CSARTSMTDTQYF,TGCAGTGCACGGACTAGCATGACAGATACGCAGTATTTT
TRBV24-1,TRBD2,few,TRBJ2-5,CATIGDYDLRGTQYF,TGTGCCACCATAGGGGACTACGATCTGAGAGGGACCCAGTACTTC
TRBV25-1,NA,NA,TRBJ2-7,CASSERGHEQYF,TGTGCCAGCAGTGAACGGGGCCACGAGCAGTACTTC
TRBV6-5,NA,NA,TRBJ1-1,CASSYQARLNTEAFF,TGTGCCAGCAGTTACCAGGCCAGGTTGAACACTGAAGCTTTCTTT
TRBV6-5,TRBD1,few,TRBJ1-1,CASSTPGQSHTEAFF,TGTGCCAGCAGTACACCGGGACAGTCCCACACTGAAGCTTTCTTT
TRBV20-1,NA,NA,TRBJ2-5,CSAPVLRGSQETQYF,TGCAGTGCTCCAGTTTTGAGGGGATCCCAAGAGACCCAGTACTTC
TRBV7-2,NA,NA,TRBJ1-2,CASSFIRQDGYTF,TGTGCCAGCAGCTTTATAAGACAGGATGGCTACACCTTC
TRBV19,NA,NA,TRBJ2-1,CASSSLAAEQFF,TGTGCCAGTAGTAGTCTAGCCGCTGAGCAGTTCTTC